At least ten counts were recorded for the clone carrying this T cell receptor (beta chain). Its matching antigen is unknown. Germline V lookup: CDR1 DFQATT, CDR2 SNEGSKA (reference sequence). Losses at the gene ends were 4 bases for V and 0 bases for J; bases not matched to a gene: 15. The CDR3 is 19 amino acids. A universal primer binding site was introduced by template switching. The final cDNA contained unique molecular identifiers. In TCRdb, the 5' RACE reads were re-called with MiXCR into one record per CDR3 protein. The repertoire includes about 100,000 distinct CDR3 sequences, 5.9% of them detected once, and roughly 12% sits in the top ten. These data are taken from a study of identical twins. Study-wide findings and caveats: Cord blood's abundant beta clonotypes had fewer insertions, unlike memory repertoires.

The V gene is TRBV20-1, the J gene TRBJ2-1, with TRBD2 matching 10 bases. The TCR originated in a woman between 45 and 65 years old in good health. The sequenced material came from memory T cells sorted from blood. CDR3 DNA sequence: TGCAGTGCTACCAGCGGACTAGCGGTATCCAAGAGCTCCTACAATGAGCAGTTCTTC. This translates into CSATSGLAVSKSSYNEQFF.